This T cell receptor beta chain stems from a study of T cells after yellow fever vaccination. Study context: Where fractions had low cell numbers, libraries were prepared from them with the SMART-Seq v4 Ultra Low Input RNA kit. Study findings and constraints: Booster samples showed a return of most primary-vaccination clones (approximately 96% CD4, roughly 85% CD8).

This clonotype was observed many times. Its antigen is unknown. The CDR3 length is 13 residues. The V and J ends lost 4 bases and 6 bases respectively, with 11 bases between them. Germline loops: CDR1 LGHDT, CDR2 YNNKEL (reference sequence). 5'RACE template switching added a universal primer site and UMIs to TCR cDNA. TCRdb used MiXCR to reprocess the 5' RACE reads, holding one entry per CDR3 protein. The sample holds 100,000 to 150,000 distinct CDR3 sequences, more than 6.5% seen once. The TCR originated in a young man who received the YFV17D yellow fever vaccine. Specimen: CD4+ T cells sorted from PBMCs, collected 9 to 11 days after the first yellow fever vaccination. V and J are TRBV3-1 and TRBJ2-3; D gene uncertain. CDR3 residues: CASSPPARDTQYF. DNA of the CDR3: TGTGCCAGCAGCCCACCGGCTCGCGATACGCAGTATTTT.